This TCR beta chain emerged from a study of blood T cell repertoires in COVID-19. About the study: Samples representing acute and convalescent COVID-19 were sourced from the United States, Italy and Spain.

This clone was counted only a few times. Everyone who took part was roughly 18 to 89 years old, and they came from roughly 25 US areas. The study counted Cohort 3 donors as recovered given two negative PCRs, clearance, or symptom resolution. Authors' data handling: Reference gene primer amplification gave estimated nucleated cell counts. The protocol was immunoSEQ multiplex PCR, while the TCRdb copy is restricted to in-frame clones and leaves out a portion. V and J calls and clone size are given by that table; D and trimming were obtained from the DNA. Here the sample spans about 220,000 clones, 82% being singletons. V shed 6 bases and J 7 bases; nucleotides not matched to a gene: 11. Germline V lookup: CDR1 MGHDK, CDR2 SYGVNS. The CDR3 consists of 15 residues.

The clonotype was recovered from a woman aged 60-70 years who had recovered from COVID-19. The rearrangement uses TRBV25-1 and TRBJ2-1, with TRBD2 matching 8 bases. Sequenced sample: PBMCs or T cells enriched from blood (not recorded which). The CDR3 sequence is CASRASGSEKNEQFF. In DNA form, the CDR3 reads TGTGCCAGCAGGGCCAGCGGGAGTGAGAAAAATGAGCAGTTCTTC.